This T cell receptor beta chain emerged from a study of blood T cell repertoires in COVID-19. About the research overall: Sources were T cells, B-cell-depleted T cells, or PBMCs; the material itself was cDNA or gDNA.

The CDR3 sequence is 13 residues long. Germline V gene data show CDR1 as SGDLS and CDR2 as YYNGEE. V was trimmed by 0 bases and J by 4 bases, leaving 5 bases between them. TCRdb's table, derived via immunoSEQ multiplex PCR, lists solely in-frame clones and lacks some. The sample holds roughly 150,000 clones, less than 85% seen once. The sample taken for sequencing was PBMCs or T cells enriched from blood (not recorded which). The chain is built from TRBV9 and TRBJ2-1; D may be TRBD2 (5 bases). This clonotype originated in a woman younger than 35 who had been exposed to COVID-19. CDR3 sequence (DNA): TGTGCCAGCAGCGTAGCGGGGTACAATGAGCAGTTCTTC. As protein: CASSVAGYNEQFF. Filled out from reference TRBV9 and TRBJ2-1, the complete variable domain reads DSGVTQTPKHLITATGQRVTLRCSPRSGDLSVYWYQQSLDQGLQFLIQYYNGEERAKGNILERFSAQQFPDLHSELNLSSLELGDSALYFCASSVAGYNEQFFGPGTRLTVL.